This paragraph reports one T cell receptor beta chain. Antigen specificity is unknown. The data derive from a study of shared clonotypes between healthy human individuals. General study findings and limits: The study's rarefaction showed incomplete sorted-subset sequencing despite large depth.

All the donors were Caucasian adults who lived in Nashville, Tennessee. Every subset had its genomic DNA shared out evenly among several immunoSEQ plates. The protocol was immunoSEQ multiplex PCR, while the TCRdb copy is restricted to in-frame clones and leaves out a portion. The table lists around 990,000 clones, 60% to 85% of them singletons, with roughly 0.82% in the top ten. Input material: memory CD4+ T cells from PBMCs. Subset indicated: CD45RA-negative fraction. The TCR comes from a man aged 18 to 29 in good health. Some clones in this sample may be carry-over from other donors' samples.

This chain's CDR3 is CASSFRTGGTDTQYF. The CDR3 bases are TGTGCCAGCAGTTTCCGGACAGGGGGGACAGATACGCAGTATTTT. The rearrangement links TRBV6-5 to TRBJ2-3, with 10 bases aligning to TRBD1. There are 15 residues in the CDR3. J gave up 3 bases and V 4 bases, and 4 bases lay outside the gene matches. In germline, CDR1 is MNHEY, CDR2 SVGAGI.